One T cell receptor beta chain is described in this entry. What it recognizes is unknown. Data came from immunoSEQ multiplex PCR; TCRdb stores just in-frame clones and leaves some out. Among 150,000 to 250,000 clones listed, roughly 72% were seen once. This specimen comes from a study of cytotoxic CD8 clonotypes in ibrutinib-treated CLL. About the research overall: Timing of response sample collection was a median around 13 months after treatment start, with a range of 6 to 36.

Study observations and caveats: There were differences in sampling times between sustained-remission and progressing patients. Public clonotypes, an uncommon group, contracted or remained stable on treatment.

Sample: PBMCs, taken after 24 months of ibrutinib treatment. The sequence was collected from a human donor with chronic lymphocytic leukemia.

The DNA for the CDR3 is TGCGCCAGCAGCCATGCACACGGGGGGCCGGGGCAGCCCCAGCATTTT. This gives the protein CASSHAHGGPGQPQHF. The J gene is TRBJ1-5, the V gene TRBV4-3; D might be TRBD1 (6 bases). The germline V and J ends were trimmed by 3 bases and 7 bases, with 19 bases remaining between them. The CDR3 runs 16 residues. Germline CDR1 is LGHNA and CDR2 is YSLEER.